This passage covers 32 T cell receptor beta chains from one sample sequenced in a study of Ad26.COV2.S vaccination and SARS-CoV-2 variants. Profiling relied on immunoSEQ multiplex PCR, and the TCRdb table lists in-frame clones only, not all of them. In the table there are approximately 300,000 clones, 85% of which are singletons. As for treatment: about 20 received Ad26.COV2.S at low or high dose, single or two shots; roughly five received placebo; per-sample allocation not given. Material that was analyzed had been drawn on day 63 after the first vaccine or placebo injection. Sequenced here: peripheral blood, sampled in a trial of Ad26.COV2.S vaccine versus placebo. The receptors were gathered from a person between 18 and 65 years old who received the Ad26.COV2.S COVID-19 vaccine or a placebo.

As DNA, the CDR3 is TGTGCCAGCAGTTATCCCTCACGAGGGCCCGGGGAGCTGTTTTTT. Amino acids: CASSYPSRGPGELFF. This chain uses TRBV6-6 with TRBJ2-2; a possible D gene is TRBD2 (5 bases). Trimming left V 3 bases short and J 6 bases short, with 14 bases between. Germline V lookup: CDR1 MNHNY, CDR2 SVGAGI (reference sequence). This CDR3 is built from 15 residues.

This clone was seen only once. The chain employs TRBV15 and TRBJ1-5; D call uncertain. Germline V gives CDR1 LNHNV, CDR2 YYDKDF (reference sequence). CDR3 length: 16 residues. V was trimmed by 5 bases and J by 2 bases, leaving 16 bases between them. The CDR3 region is CATSGTYADGNQPQHF. CDR3 sequence (DNA): TGTGCCACCAGCGGCACCTACGCGGATGGCAATCAGCCCCAGCATTTT.

This rearrangement joins TRBV7-2 to TRBJ2-3; 7 positions agree with TRBD2. V gave up 2 bases and J gave up 4 bases; unmatched junction bases: 6. The length of the CDR3 is 15 residues. Germline CDR1 reads SGHTA; CDR2 reads FQGNSA. The CDR3 region is CASSLRSGESDTQYF. The CDR3 DNA follows: TGTGCCAGCAGCTTACGGAGCGGGGAATCAGATACGCAGTATTTT.

The chain recombines TRBV6-5 with TRBJ1-2, with 11 positions matching TRBD1. This CDR3 contains 16 residues. Unmatched junction bases numbered 7, after V lost 3 bases and J lost 4 bases. Germline CDR1 reads MNHEY; CDR2 reads SVGAGI. Here the CDR3 DNA reads TGTGCCAGCAGTTATGGGACAGGGGGGATTATCTATGGCTACACCTTC. Its translation: CASSYGTGGIIYGYTF.

This chain uses TRBV11-1 with TRBJ2-7; D unclear. CDR3 length: 13 residues. V dropped 3 bases and J dropped 2 bases, with 8 bases sitting between them. Germline V lookup: CDR1 SGHAT, CDR2 FQDESV (reference sequence). DNA of the CDR3: TGTGCCAGCAGCTTTGGTAGGCCCTACGAGCAGTACTTC. The encoded protein is CASSFGRPYEQYF.

The chain combines TRBV6-5 with TRBJ1-1, with D possibly TRBD1 on 6 matching bases. The V end was cut by 10 bases, the J end by 0 bases, with 18 bases between. The germline V gene has CDR1 MNHEY and CDR2 SVGAGI. CDR3 length: 15 amino acids. For the CDR3, the DNA is TGTGCCACCTTTCCAGGGGCCCCTATGAACACTGAAGCTTTCTTT. This encodes CATFPGAPMNTEAFF.

V gene TRBV12-3 or TRBV12-4 combines with J gene TRBJ1-5; D is perhaps TRBD1 (5 bases). This CDR3 has 12 residues. V lost 6 bases, J lost 9 bases, and 12 bases lay in between. The CDR3 nucleotides are TGTGCCAGCAGCCCTGACAGTCGGCCCCAGCATTTT. It codes for CASSPDSRPQHF.

The chain links TRBV5-4 to TRBJ1-1, with D possibly being TRBD1 (5 bases). Trimming cost V 4 bases and J 1 base, with 14 bases left between them. The CDR3 runs 15 residues. Germline assignment: CDR1 SGHNT and CDR2 YYREEE (reference sequence). CDR3 region: CASSTGGDSNTEAFF. The CDR3, as DNA: TGTGCCAGCAGCACTGGGGGGGACTCGAACACTGAAGCTTTCTTT.

The count of this clone is one. This chain links TRBV4-1 with TRBJ2-5, with 7 bases that match TRBD1. Per germline, CDR1 MGHRA and CDR2 YSYEKL. The J segment lost 5 bases and the V segment lost 3 bases, leaving 6 bases of the junction unmatched. This CDR3 contains 14 residues. The CDR3: CASSQGRGLETQYF. As DNA, the CDR3 is TGCGCCAGCAGCCAGGGAAGGGGGCTGGAGACCCAGTACTTC.

The chain carries TRBV18 and TRBJ1-1; D is perhaps TRBD1 (6 bases). Germline-derived CDR1 and CDR2 are KGHSH and LQKENI. The length of the CDR3 is 14 residues. Trimming took off 5 bases at V and 3 bases at J, with 13 bases between the two ends. CDR3 in amino acids: CASSSREGDTEAFF. The CDR3 nucleotides are TGTGCCAGCTCATCCAGGGAGGGGGACACTGAAGCTTTCTTT.

This clone was observed a single time. The chain links TRBV6-4 to TRBJ1-2, with D maybe TRBD1 (5 bases). CDR3 length: 14 amino acids. Germline assignment: CDR1 MRHNA and CDR2 SNTAGT. The germline V and J ends were trimmed by 5 bases and 4 bases, with 14 bases remaining between them. Here the CDR3 reads CASSPGPGFYGYTF. The CDR3 bases are TGTGCCAGCAGTCCAGGGCCAGGCTTCTATGGCTACACCTTC.

The rearrangement links TRBV6-4 to TRBJ2-7; D possibly corresponds to TRBD2 (6 bases). Trimming removed 4 bases at V and 4 bases at J, with 20 bases between. Germline values: CDR1 MRHNA, CDR2 SNTAGT. This CDR3 has 16 amino acids. CDR3 sequence: CASSVDEGLLVYEQYF. In DNA, the CDR3 is TGTGCCAGCAGTGTAGATGAGGGACTCCTAGTATACGAGCAGTACTTC.

The chain links TRBV11-1 to TRBJ2-1, with 8 bases fitting TRBD1. V was pared by 2 bases and J by 6 bases, with 9 bases of the junction left unmatched. Germline-derived CDR1 and CDR2 are SGHAT and FQDESV (reference sequence). The CDR3 runs to 16 residues. The CDR3 sequence is CASSLMTGVLGNEQFF. DNA for the CDR3: TGTGCCAGCAGCTTAATGACAGGGGTTTTGGGCAATGAGCAGTTCTTC.

CDR3 in amino acids: CASRQGYGTEAFF. In nucleotides, the CDR3 is TGTGCCAGCAGACAGGGCTATGGGACTGAAGCTTTCTTT. The V gene is TRBV27, the J gene TRBJ1-1; D is perhaps TRBD1 (6 bases). Germline CDR1 is MNHEY and CDR2 is SMNVEV (reference sequence). V was clipped by 6 bases and J by 5 bases, with 13 bases between them. This CDR3 is built from 13 residues.

V is TRBV5-4 and J is TRBJ2-3, with D possibly being TRBD2 (5 bases). This CDR3 is 14 amino acids long. Germline CDR1 SGHNT, CDR2 YYREEE (reference sequence). Trimming took 0 bases from V and 6 from J, leaving 11 bases between them. CDR3 bases: TGTGCCAGCAGCTTGGAGGGTGAGCGGGATACGCAGTATTTT. It specifies CASSLEGERDTQYF.

The gene calls are TRBV30 and TRBJ2-7, with D tentatively TRBD2 (6 bases). Germline V lookup: CDR1 GTSNPN, CDR2 SVGIG (reference sequence). The CDR3 is 14 residues long. With 0 bases removed from V and 6 bases from J, the gap between germline ends came to 15 bases. CDR3 amino acids: CAWSVRRVPPEQYF. CDR3 sequence (DNA): TGTGCCTGGAGTGTGCGGAGGGTTCCCCCCGAGCAGTACTTC.

The chain is built from TRBV11-3 and TRBJ1-2, with TRBD1 as a possible D gene (5 bases). Looked up from germline, CDR1 is SGHNT and CDR2 is YENEEA. The CDR3 is 16 residues long. Trimming cost V 0 bases and J 3 bases, with 14 bases left between them. For the CDR3, the DNA is TGTGCCAGCAGCTTAGATCGACTAGGGGACCACTATGGCTACACCTTC. The encoded protein is CASSLDRLGDHYGYTF. Based on the CDR3 plus reference TRBV11-3 and TRBJ1-2, the full variable domain is EAGVVQSPRYKIIEKKQPVAFWCNPISGHNTLYWYLQNLGQGPELLIRYENEEAVDDSQLPKDRFSAERLKGVDSTLKIQPAELGDSAVYLCASSLDRLGDHYGYTFGSGTRLTVV.

The V and J genes are TRBV28 and TRBJ1-1; maybe TRBD1 (5 bases). V gave up 2 bases and J gave up 3 bases, with 7 bases separating them. CDR1 is MDHEN and CDR2 is SYDVKM in the germline V gene. The CDR3 extends over 13 amino acids. In DNA form, the CDR3 reads TGTGCCAGCAGTTTAAGGGGATACACTGAAGCTTTCTTT. This sequence encodes CASSLRGYTEAFF.

The chain recombines TRBV13 with TRBJ1-6; TRBD1 might be the D (6 bases). The germline CDR1 and CDR2 sequences are PRHDT and FYEKMQ (reference sequence). The V end lost 0 bases, the J end lost 0 bases, and 6 bases lay between the germline ends. The CDR3 has 16 residues. The DNA for the CDR3 is TGTGCCAGCAGCTTAGGAGGGGGCTCCTATAATTCACCCCTCCACTTT. It translates to CASSLGGGSYNSPLHF.

This clone came up once. V is TRBV6-5 and J is TRBJ2-7, with D possibly being TRBD1 or TRBD2 (5 bases each). V dropped 5 bases and J dropped 4 bases, with 9 bases sitting between them. Germline CDR1 reads MNHEY; CDR2 reads SVGAGI. The length of the CDR3 is 12 residues. CDR3 region: CASSPGGYEQYF. CDR3 nucleotide sequence: TGTGCCAGCAGTCCTGGGGGTTACGAGCAGTACTTC.

The V and J genes are TRBV30 and TRBJ2-7; D remains unclear. This CDR3 has 14 residues. The germline gives CDR1 GTSNPN, CDR2 SVGIG (reference sequence). V was pared by 5 bases and J by 4 bases, with 18 bases between. CDR3 region: CAWVRTPGEYEQYF. CDR3 nucleotides: TGTGCCTGGGTCCGTACCCCCGGTGAATACGAGCAGTACTTC. Variable domain in full (rest from reference TRBV30 and TRBJ2-7): SQTIHQWPATLVQPVGSPLSLECTVEGTSNPNLYWYRQAAGRGLQLLFYSVGIGQISSEVPQNLSASRPQDRQFILSSKKLLLSDSGFYLCAWVRTPGEYEQYFGPGTRLTVT.

The chain uses TRBV5-5 and TRBJ2-3, with D hard to call. V was trimmed by 2 bases and J by 5 bases, leaving 3 bases between them. CDR1 is SGHKS, CDR2 YYEKEE, per germline (reference sequence). There are 11 residues in the CDR3. This chain's CDR3 is CASSLRDTQYF. Here the CDR3 DNA reads TGTGCCAGCAGCTTAAGAGATACGCAGTATTTT.

V gene TRBV10-3 combines with J gene TRBJ2-7; 11 nucleotides match TRBD1. This CDR3 spans 14 amino acids. V shed 6 bases and J 0 bases; nucleotides not matched to a gene: 1. Germline CDR1 reads ENHRY; CDR2 reads SYGVKD. Here the CDR3 reads CAIRGQGVSYEQYF. The CDR3 bases are TGTGCCATCAGGGGACAGGGGGTCTCCTACGAGCAGTACTTC.

This clone was seen only once. V usage is TRBV19 and J usage is TRBJ2-2, with D possibly TRBD1 on 6 matching bases. Per germline, CDR1 LNHDA and CDR2 SQIVND (reference sequence). The CDR3 has 14 residues. Trimming took 4 bases from V and 6 from J, leaving 12 bases between them. CDR3 in amino acids: CASSNGGRAGELFF. As DNA, the CDR3 is TGTGCCAGTAGTAATGGGGGCCGGGCCGGGGAGCTGTTTTTT.

The chain links TRBV6-1 to TRBJ1-1; no reliable D call. Trimming removed 2 bases at V and 4 bases at J, with 14 bases between. The CDR3 runs 15 residues. From germline, CDR1 is MNHNS and CDR2 SASEGT. DNA of the CDR3: TGTGCCAGCAGTGAATTCCTGTCTAAGGGCACTGAAGCTTTCTTT. Translation gives CASSEFLSKGTEAFF.

The V call is TRBV19, the J call TRBJ2-1; TRBD1 aligns across 9 bases. After removal of 6 bases from V and 5 bases from J, the junction contained 2 bases not matched to a gene. In germline, CDR1 is LNHDA, CDR2 SQIVND (reference sequence). The length of the CDR3 is 13 residues. CDR3 region: CASRGDRDNEQFF. The CDR3 DNA follows: TGTGCCAGTAGGGGGGACAGGGACAATGAGCAGTTCTTC.

The rearrangement links TRBV24-1 to TRBJ1-4; unclear D gene. The CDR3 extends over 13 amino acids. Germline assignment: CDR1 KGHDR and CDR2 SFDVKD. Trimming took 4 bases from V and 8 from J, leaving 10 bases between them. As DNA, the CDR3 is TGTGCCACCAGTGACGCTACCGGGGAAAAACTGTTTTTT. Translated: CATSDATGEKLFF.

The rearrangement uses TRBV7-9 and TRBJ2-3; TRBD1 agrees at 8 bases. Trimming took 3 bases from V and 6 from J; bases not matched to a gene: 5. This CDR3 contains 14 residues. Germline CDR1 and CDR2: SEHNR and FQNEAQ (reference sequence). This CDR3 is CASSLGRQGDTQYF. CDR3 DNA: TGTGCCAGCAGCTTGGGCCGACAGGGGGATACGCAGTATTTT.

This clone was detected only once. The V gene is TRBV9, the J gene TRBJ1-5; a weak D match, TRBD1 (6 bases). The CDR3 has 15 residues. Germline CDR1 is SGDLS and CDR2 is YYNGEE. V gave up 4 bases and J gave up 6 bases, with 17 bases separating them. The CDR3 DNA reads TGTGCCAGCAGCCCCAGCGGGGGGGCGGGTCAGCCCCAGCATTTT. It codes for CASSPSGGAGQPQHF.

The V call is TRBV6-1, the J call TRBJ1-4; TRBD1 aligns across 9 bases. The CDR3 extends over 15 amino acids. Germline CDR1 and CDR2: MNHNS and SASEGT. V shed 2 bases and J 8 bases; nucleotides not matched to a gene: 6. This CDR3 is CASSEWDRAREKLFF. Here the CDR3 DNA reads TGTGCCAGCAGTGAATGGGACAGGGCCAGGGAAAAACTGTTTTTT.

This rearrangement joins TRBV15 to TRBJ1-2, with TRBD1 as a possible D gene (5 bases). CDR3 size: 15 residues. CDR1 is LNHNV, CDR2 YYDKDF, per germline (reference sequence). The V end was cut by 1 base, the J end by 4 bases, with 13 bases between. The CDR3, as DNA: TGTGCCACCAGCAGAGCCCCAGGGATCGGCTATGGCTACACCTTC. This encodes CATSRAPGIGYGYTF.

The chain is built from TRBV5-1 and TRBJ2-3; the D call may be TRBD1 or TRBD2 (6 bases each). CDR1 SGHRS and CDR2 YFSETQ come from the germline V gene. This CDR3 has 15 residues. Trimming took 3 bases from V and 2 from J, leaving 13 bases between them. CDR3 bases: TGCGCCAGCAGCTCACAGGGACTTTCCACAGATACGCAGTATTTT. Amino acids: CASSSQGLSTDTQYF.